Following are 15 T cell receptor beta chains from one sample sequenced in a study of T cell changes during pregnancy in multiple sclerosis. Clones were read by immunoSEQ multiplex PCR, and TCRdb kept only the in-frame ones, dropping some. Of under 45,000 clones in the sample, approximately 90% were seen once. The specimen was peripheral blood, collected in the second trimester of pregnancy. Source of these receptors: a female donor in good health, enrolled as a control in a pregnancy study.

This chain connects TRBV4-2 to TRBJ2-1; 8 bases line up with TRBD2. With V trimmed by 0 bases and J by 7 bases, 8 bases remained unmatched. Germline values: CDR1 LGHNA, CDR2 YNFKEQ. CDR3 size: 16 residues. The CDR3 DNA follows: TGTGCCAGCAGCCAAGATTGGCGGGGGGCCGAGAATGAGCAGTTCTTC. Its translation is CASSQDWRGAENEQFF.

This chain connects TRBV7-2 to TRBJ2-3; 8 bases map to TRBD2. V lost 5 bases, J lost 6 bases, and 7 bases stayed unmatched. CDR3 size: 14 residues. Germline-derived CDR1 and CDR2 are SGHTA and FQGNSA. In nucleotides, the CDR3 is TGTGCCAGCAGCCCGGGACTAGGCGGGGATACGCAGTATTTT. This codes for CASSPGLGGDTQYF.

This clone was counted a single time. The gene calls are TRBV2 and TRBJ2-7; 9 positions agree with TRBD1. CDR3 length: 17 residues. Trimming took 6 bases from V and 2 from J; bases not matched to a gene: 14. Germline V gene data show CDR1 as SNHLY and CDR2 as FYNNEI. CDR3 in DNA: TGTGCCAGCAGACACCCGGGACAGGGACTTTCAACCTACGAGCAGTACTTC. Residues: CASRHPGQGLSTYEQYF.

The rearrangement links TRBV11-2 to TRBJ1-2; D might be TRBD1 (5 bases). The V end lost 6 bases, the J end lost 6 bases, and 11 bases lay between the germline ends. This CDR3 has 12 residues. The germline V gene encodes CDR1 SGHAT and CDR2 FQNNGV. CDR3 in amino acids: CASRHGQNGYTF. CDR3 nucleotide sequence: TGTGCCAGCAGACATGGACAAAATGGCTACACCTTC.

The chain uses TRBV5-1 and TRBJ2-7, with TRBD2 matching 12 bases. The CDR3 length is 17 residues. Germline CDR1 reads SGHRS; CDR2 reads YFSETQ. V trimming: 1 base; J trimming: 5 bases; junction bases outside the gene matches: 10. The CDR3 spells CASSLKRLAGEPNEQYF. The CDR3 DNA reads as TGCGCCAGCAGCTTGAAGAGACTAGCGGGAGAGCCGAACGAGCAGTACTTC.

This sequence joins TRBV30 and TRBJ2-1; 8 nucleotides match TRBD1. CDR3 size: 14 residues. The junction had 4 bases not matched to a gene; V was cut back by 2 bases and J by 4 bases. The germline V gene encodes CDR1 GTSNPN and CDR2 SVGIG (reference sequence). CDR3 in amino acids: CAWSWQGAYNEQFF. CDR3 nucleotides: TGTGCCTGGAGTTGGCAGGGGGCTTACAATGAGCAGTTCTTC.

J is TRBJ1-1 and V is TRBV28, with D perhaps matching TRBD1 (6 bases). The CDR3 extends over 11 amino acids. V was cut by 10 bases and J by 10 bases, with 16 bases left in between. Per germline, CDR1 MDHEN and CDR2 SYDVKM. The CDR3 nucleotides read TGTGCCACAGAAGGGGGGGCGGGAGCTTTCTTT. Protein product: CATEGGAGAFF.

The chain uses TRBV5-1 and TRBJ1-1, with unresolved D. V was clipped by 1 base and J by 3 bases, with 13 bases between them. The CDR3 consists of 15 residues. In germline, CDR1 is SGHRS, CDR2 YFSETQ. The DNA for the CDR3 is TGCGCCAGCAGCTTGCGGGGTTTCGGGGACACTGAAGCTTTCTTT. Translating it yields CASSLRGFGDTEAFF.

The rearrangement uses TRBV28 and TRBJ2-1; a weak D match, TRBD1 (5 bases). From germline, CDR1 is MDHEN and CDR2 SYDVKM. With 5 bases removed from V and 4 bases from J, the gap between germline ends came to 12 bases. The CDR3 is made up of 14 amino acids. CDR3 residues: CASSRTTRYNEQFF. The CDR3 DNA reads TGTGCCAGCAGTCGGACAACCCGATACAATGAGCAGTTCTTC. Looking up the rest from reference TRBV28 and TRBJ2-1 gives the full variable domain: DVKVTQSSRYLVKRTGEKVFLECVQDMDHENMFWYRQDPGLGLRLIYFSYDVKMKEKGDIPEGYSVSREKKERFSLILESASTNQTSMYLCASSRTTRYNEQFFGPGTRLTVL.

The genes are TRBV27 and TRBJ1-1, with D possibly TRBD1 on 5 matching bases. There are 13 residues in the CDR3. The germline gives CDR1 MNHEY, CDR2 SMNVEV (reference sequence). V lost 1 base and J 5 bases, leaving 8 bases between the germline ends. CDR3 DNA: TGTGCCAGCAGTTTATATCAGGGAACTGAAGCTTTCTTT. Residues: CASSLYQGTEAFF.

The chain links TRBV10-2 to TRBJ2-7; D gene uncertain. This CDR3 is 12 amino acids long. With 7 bases removed from V and 5 bases from J, the gap between germline ends came to 12 bases. The V gene's germline CDR1 is WSHSY and CDR2 SAAADI. The CDR3 protein is CASTSEHDEQYF. The CDR3 region has the DNA TGCGCCAGCACATCGGAGCACGACGAGCAGTACTTC.

The chain combines TRBV11-2 with TRBJ2-5, with TRBD1 as a possible D gene (6 bases). This CDR3 contains 14 residues. V gave up 1 base and J gave up 2 bases, with 8 bases separating them. Looked up from germline, CDR1 is SGHAT and CDR2 is FQNNGV. The CDR3 sequence: CASSLVGGQETQYF. In DNA, the CDR3 is TGTGCCAGCAGCTTAGTAGGGGGACAAGAGACCCAGTACTTC.

The chain has TRBV9 and TRBJ2-1; TRBD2 matches 9 bases. CDR3 size: 13 residues. After removal of 3 bases from V and 7 bases from J, the junction contained 2 bases not matched to a gene. Germline V gene sequence: CDR1 SGDLS, CDR2 YYNGEE. The CDR3 spells CASSGSGRNEQFF. DNA for the CDR3: TGTGCCAGCAGCGGGAGCGGGAGGAATGAGCAGTTCTTC.

The chain recombines TRBV6-1 with TRBJ2-6, with a tentative D call TRBD1 (5 bases). Per the germline V gene, CDR1 is MNHNS and CDR2 is SASEGT. Trimming stripped 4 bases from V and 4 bases from J, with 8 bases between. CDR3 length: 14 residues. As DNA, the CDR3 is TGTGCCAGCAGTGCAGGGAACGGGGCCAACGTCCTGACTTTC. Translation gives CASSAGNGANVLTF.

This rearrangement joins TRBV7-2 to TRBJ1-1; D remains ambiguous. The CDR3 totals 17 residues. CDR1 and CDR2 (germline): SGHTA, FQGNSA. V shed 1 base and J shed 1 base, with 16 bases lying between them. The CDR3, as DNA: TGTGCCAGCAGCTTAGTACGCCGCCAGGCCCCGAACACTGAAGCTTTCTTT. Its translation is CASSLVRRQAPNTEAFF.